This is a list of T cell receptor beta chains from one sample in a study of siplizumab effects on memory and regulatory T cells. Repertoires were generated with immunoSEQ multiplex PCR, while TCRdb's copy carries only in-frame clones and drops some. Of about 56,000 clones in the sample, around 97% were seen once. Sequenced input: naive CD8+ T cells sorted from blood. Receptors originate from a human donor in good health. Each CDR3 is given with its conserved first and last residue. A D gene is named only where the DNA matches it firmly. The size field is filled for only some rows; it gives once, few, many or a size class.

cdr3_aa cdr3_nt clone_size j_call d_call v_call
CSAVQGIGQPQHF TGCAGCGCTGTGCAGGGGATTGGTCAGCCCCAGCATTTT . TRBJ1-5 . TRBV29-1
CSVLWRSGHEQYF TGCAGCGTCCTCTGGAGATCAGGTCACGAGCAGTACTTC . TRBJ2-7 . TRBV29-1
CASSPDTYSNQPQHF TGTGCTAGCAGTCCCGACACCTATAGCAATCAGCCCCAGCATTTT . TRBJ1-5 . TRBV6-5
CASSTTGTDYIQYF TGTGCCAGCAGTACGACAGGTACCGATTACATTCAGTACTTC . TRBJ2-4 . TRBV6-5
CASSVGGAYEQYF TGCGCCAGCAGCGTTGGGGGTGCCTACGAGCAGTACTTC . TRBJ2-7 . TRBV10-2
CASSQEESSYEQYF TGTGCCAGCAGCCAAGAAGAGAGCTCCTACGAGCAGTACTTC . TRBJ2-7 . TRBV4-2
CASSLRDRGNEQFF TGTGCCAGCAGTTTACGGGACAGGGGGAATGAGCAGTTCTTC . TRBJ2-1 TRBD1 TRBV27
CASSLGVNTEAFF TGTGCCAGCAGCTTAGGGGTCAACACTGAAGCTTTCTTT . TRBJ1-1 . TRBV13
CASSHPGRAFTDTQYF TGCGCCAGCAGCCATCCGGGACGTGCTTTCACAGATACGCAGTATTTT . TRBJ2-3 . TRBV4-3
CASTGVAGYNEQFF TGCGCCAGCACAGGGGTAGCCGGCTACAATGAGCAGTTCTTC once TRBJ2-1 . TRBV10-2
CASNPGGQTVDAFF TGTGCCAGCAACCCGGGGGGACAGACGGTAGATGCTTTCTTT once TRBJ1-1 TRBD1 TRBV6-4
CSAGPQNTQYF TGCAGTGCTGGTCCCCAAAATACGCAGTATTTT once TRBJ2-3 . TRBV20-1
CASSPTPHKDSYGYTF TGCGCCAGCAGCCCGACACCACATAAGGACAGCTATGGCTACACCTTC . TRBJ1-2 . TRBV4-1
CASSIRDTYQPQHF TGCGCCAGCAGCATCCGGGACACTTATCAGCCCCAGCATTTT . TRBJ1-5 . TRBV4-1
CASSLVPAGDQFF TGCGCCAGCAGCTTGGTTCCAGCGGGCGATCAGTTCTTC . TRBJ2-1 . TRBV5-1
CASRSGLGETQYF TGCGCCAGCAGGTCGGGGCTGGGGGAGACCCAGTACTTC . TRBJ2-5 . TRBV10-2
CASTLAGNPYNEQFF TGTGCCAGCACCTTAGCGGGGAACCCTTACAATGAGCAGTTCTTC . TRBJ2-1 TRBD2 TRBV9